This TCR beta chain was captured by sequencing in a study of T cell repertoires in cytomegalovirus infection (dated by TCRdb to the late 2010s). In terms of the full investigation: Recently identified HLA-C-restricted CMV epitopes, whose presentation resists viral immunomodulation, were targeted by peptide stimulations together with well-studied HLA-B-restricted epitopes. The HLA type of each donor mattered for the analysis, because public TCR beta signatures pointed to carriage of CMV infection along with the matching HLA type.

What the treatment or condition label conveys for this sample: in vitro stimulation with specific CMV peptide epitopes to enrich CMV-specific T cells. The CDR3 holds 16 amino acids from the cysteine to the phenylalanine. Left in the record is the CDR3 DNA by itself, 48 bases read in frame from the first base. Looking up the germline V gene yields CDR1 SGHAT and CDR2 FQNNGV. V ends up 5 bases short and J 2 bases short, with an unmatched junction base count of 6. What the authors observed across the whole study: In the ex vivo response, HLA-C-restricted CMV-specific TCR beta clonotypes were dominant, and in two of eight donors the single most frequent clonotype came from this HLA-C-restricted group. Cumulative frequency of public TCR beta family members discriminated carriers of CMV infection plus the relevant HLA type in this cohort and an independent 352-donor cohort.

The data were produced on an Illumina HiSeq 1500. Using fastp at Q25 and MiXCR, TCRdb reprocessed the public reads and kept productive beta chains. Records with the same CDR3 protein are collapsed into one entry carrying the most frequent genes and DNA. The sample table shows tens of thousands of distinct CDR3 sequences, and around 40% are seen once. Over 85% of the sample goes to the ten largest clones. Turning to this clonotype: No antigen is known for it. It has no much larger one-base neighbor in the sample; base qualities were not kept.

The TCR originated in a human donor in good health (CMV status not recorded). Some clones in this sample may be carry-over from other donors' samples. Specimen: CD8+ T cells from cultured PBMCs, collected from culture after CMV antigen stimulation. The chain employs TRBV11-2 and TRBJ2-7, with 13 bases in between that match TRBD2. CDR3 loop: CASSRTSGSRTYEQYF. Read as DNA, the sequence is TGTGCCAGCAGCCGGACTAGCGGGAGTAGGACCTACGAGCAGTACTTC.